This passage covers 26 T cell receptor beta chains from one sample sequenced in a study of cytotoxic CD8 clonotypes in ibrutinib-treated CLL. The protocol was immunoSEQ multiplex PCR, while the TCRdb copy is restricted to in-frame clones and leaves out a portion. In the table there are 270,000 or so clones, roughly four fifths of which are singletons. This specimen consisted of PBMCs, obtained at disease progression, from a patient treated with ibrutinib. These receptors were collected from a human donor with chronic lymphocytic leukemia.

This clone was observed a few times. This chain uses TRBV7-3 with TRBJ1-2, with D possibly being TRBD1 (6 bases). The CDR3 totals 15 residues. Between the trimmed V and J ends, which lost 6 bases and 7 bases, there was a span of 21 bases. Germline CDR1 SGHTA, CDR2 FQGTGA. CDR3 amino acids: CASSPESGAPGGYTF. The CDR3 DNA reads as TGTGCCAGCAGTCCCGAATCGGGGGCGCCGGGTGGCTACACCTTC.

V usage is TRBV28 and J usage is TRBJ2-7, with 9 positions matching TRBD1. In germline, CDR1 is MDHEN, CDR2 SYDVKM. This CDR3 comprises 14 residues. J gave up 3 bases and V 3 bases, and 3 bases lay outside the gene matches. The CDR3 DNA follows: TGTGCCAGCAGTTTTGGACAGGGGAACTACGAGCAGTACTTC. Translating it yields CASSFGQGNYEQYF.

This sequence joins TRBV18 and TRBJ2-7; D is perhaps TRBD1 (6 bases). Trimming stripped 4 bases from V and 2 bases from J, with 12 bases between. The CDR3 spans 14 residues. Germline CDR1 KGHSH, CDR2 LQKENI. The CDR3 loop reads CASSLGQITYEQYF. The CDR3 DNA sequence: TGTGCCAGCTCACTAGGACAGATTACCTACGAGCAGTACTTC.

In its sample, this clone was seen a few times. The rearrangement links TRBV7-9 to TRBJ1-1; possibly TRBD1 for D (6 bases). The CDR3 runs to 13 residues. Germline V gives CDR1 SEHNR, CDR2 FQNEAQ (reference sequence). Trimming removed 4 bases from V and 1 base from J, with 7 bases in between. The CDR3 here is CASSSTGNTEAFF. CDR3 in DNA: TGTGCCAGCAGCTCGACAGGGAACACTGAAGCTTTCTTT.

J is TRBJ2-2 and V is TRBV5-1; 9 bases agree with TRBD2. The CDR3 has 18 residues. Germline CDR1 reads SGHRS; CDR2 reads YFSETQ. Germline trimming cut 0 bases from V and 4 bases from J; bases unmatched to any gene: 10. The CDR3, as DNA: TGCGCCAGCAGCTTGGTTTTAGCGGGAGTGGGGGCCACCGGGGAGCTGTTTTTT. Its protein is CASSLVLAGVGATGELFF.

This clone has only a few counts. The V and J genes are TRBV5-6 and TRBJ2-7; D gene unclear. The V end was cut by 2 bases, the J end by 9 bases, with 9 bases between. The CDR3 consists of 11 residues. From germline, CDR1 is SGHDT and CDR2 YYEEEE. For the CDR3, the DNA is TGTGCCAGCAGCTTCGGTCCGAGGCAGTACTTC. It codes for CASSFGPRQYF.

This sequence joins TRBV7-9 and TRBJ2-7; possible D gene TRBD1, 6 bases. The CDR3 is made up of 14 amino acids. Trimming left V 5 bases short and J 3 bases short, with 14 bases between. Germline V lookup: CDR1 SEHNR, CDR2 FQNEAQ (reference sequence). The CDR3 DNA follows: TGTGCCAGCAGCCCGGAGGACAGAATCTACGAGCAGTACTTC. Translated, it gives CASSPEDRIYEQYF.

CDR3: CASSSQTGKMSGELFF. The CDR3 DNA reads TGTGCCAGCAGCTCACAGACAGGGAAGATGTCCGGGGAGCTGTTTTTT. The rearrangement uses TRBV7-3 and TRBJ2-2; 7 bases line up with TRBD1. Germline V CDR1 and CDR2: SGHTA, FQGTGA. With 4 bases clipped from V and 6 bases from J, the junction kept 11 bases outside the gene matches. This CDR3 contains 16 residues. Filled out from reference TRBV7-3 and TRBJ2-2, the complete variable domain reads GAGVSQTPSNKVTEKGKYVELRCDPISGHTALYWYRQSLGQGPEFLIYFQGTGAADDSGLPNDRFFAVRPEGSVSTLKIQRTERGDSAVYLCASSSQTGKMSGELFFGEGSRLTVL.

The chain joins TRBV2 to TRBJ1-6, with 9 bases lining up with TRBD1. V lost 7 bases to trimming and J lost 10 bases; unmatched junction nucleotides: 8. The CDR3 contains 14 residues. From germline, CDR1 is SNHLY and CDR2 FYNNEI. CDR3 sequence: CASTKGQGGSPLHF. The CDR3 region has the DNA TGTGCCAGCACAAAGGGACAGGGAGGCTCACCCCTCCACTTT.

CDR3 protein: CASSLGPDEQYF. For the CDR3, the DNA is TGTGCCAGCAGCTTAGGGCCGGACGAGCAGTACTTC. The chain uses TRBV7-9 and TRBJ2-7, with D hard to call. V lost 1 base to trimming and J lost 5 bases, with 6 bases between them. CDR3 size: 12 residues. Per the germline V gene, CDR1 is SEHNR and CDR2 is FQNEAQ (reference sequence).

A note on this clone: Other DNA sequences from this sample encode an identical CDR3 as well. CDR3 sequence reads: CASSLGQGRYEQYF. CDR3 in DNA: TGTGCCAGCAGCTTGGGGCAGGGGAGATACGAGCAGTACTTC. The J gene is TRBJ2-7, the V gene TRBV5-4; D is possibly TRBD1 (6 bases). The CDR3 extends over 14 amino acids. Germline V gives CDR1 SGHNT, CDR2 YYREEE (reference sequence). V lost 0 bases and J 4 bases, leaving 11 bases between the germline ends.

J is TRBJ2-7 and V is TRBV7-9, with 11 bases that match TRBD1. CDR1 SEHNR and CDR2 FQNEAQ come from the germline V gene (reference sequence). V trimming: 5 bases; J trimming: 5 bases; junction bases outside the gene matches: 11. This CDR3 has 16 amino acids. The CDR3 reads CASSHGQGALLNEQYF. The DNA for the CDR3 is TGTGCCAGCAGCCATGGACAGGGGGCGCTTCTAAACGAGCAGTACTTC.

The DNA of the CDR3 is TGTGCCACCTCCGGGGAGAACACCGGGGAGCTGTTTTTT. This sequence encodes CATSGENTGELFF. V and J are TRBV10-3 and TRBJ2-2; maybe TRBD2 (5 bases). V gave up 10 bases and J gave up 1 base, with 10 bases separating them. CDR3 length: 13 amino acids. Germline V gives CDR1 ENHRY, CDR2 SYGVKD.

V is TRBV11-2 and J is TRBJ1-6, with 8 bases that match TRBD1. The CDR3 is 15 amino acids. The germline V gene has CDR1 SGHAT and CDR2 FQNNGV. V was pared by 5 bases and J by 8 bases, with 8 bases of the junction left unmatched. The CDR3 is CASSTGQGIDSPLHF. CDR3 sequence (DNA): TGTGCCAGCAGCACCGGACAGGGAATCGATTCACCCCTCCACTTT.

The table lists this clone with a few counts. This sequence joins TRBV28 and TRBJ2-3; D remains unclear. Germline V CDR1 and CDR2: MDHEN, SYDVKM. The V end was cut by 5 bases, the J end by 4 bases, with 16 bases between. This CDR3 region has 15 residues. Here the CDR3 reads CASSTWTVKADTQYF. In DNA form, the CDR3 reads TGTGCCAGCAGTACCTGGACCGTTAAGGCAGATACGCAGTATTTT.

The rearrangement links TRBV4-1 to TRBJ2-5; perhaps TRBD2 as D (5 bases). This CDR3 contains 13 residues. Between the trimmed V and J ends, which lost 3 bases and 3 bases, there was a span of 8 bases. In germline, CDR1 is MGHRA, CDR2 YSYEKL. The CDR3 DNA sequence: TGCGCCAGCAGCCAGGTAGCGAAAGAGACCCAGTACTTC. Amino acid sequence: CASSQVAKETQYF.

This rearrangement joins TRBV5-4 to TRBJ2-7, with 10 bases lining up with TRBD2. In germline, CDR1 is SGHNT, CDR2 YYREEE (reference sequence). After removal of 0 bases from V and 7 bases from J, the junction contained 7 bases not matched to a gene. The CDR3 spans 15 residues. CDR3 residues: CASSLVASGSGEQYF. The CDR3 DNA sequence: TGTGCCAGCAGCTTGGTGGCTAGCGGGAGTGGAGAGCAGTACTTC.

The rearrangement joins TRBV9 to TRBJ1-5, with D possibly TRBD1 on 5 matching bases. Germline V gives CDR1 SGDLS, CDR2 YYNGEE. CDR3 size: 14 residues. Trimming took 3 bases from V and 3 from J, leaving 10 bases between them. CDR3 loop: CASSADSSNQPQHF. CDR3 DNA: TGTGCCAGCAGCGCCGACAGTTCCAATCAGCCCCAGCATTTT.

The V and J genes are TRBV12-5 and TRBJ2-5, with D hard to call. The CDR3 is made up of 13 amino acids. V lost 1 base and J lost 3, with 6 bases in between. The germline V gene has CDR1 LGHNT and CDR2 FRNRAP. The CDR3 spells CASGLGTEETQYF. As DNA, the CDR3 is TGTGCTAGTGGTTTGGGCACAGAAGAGACCCAGTACTTC.

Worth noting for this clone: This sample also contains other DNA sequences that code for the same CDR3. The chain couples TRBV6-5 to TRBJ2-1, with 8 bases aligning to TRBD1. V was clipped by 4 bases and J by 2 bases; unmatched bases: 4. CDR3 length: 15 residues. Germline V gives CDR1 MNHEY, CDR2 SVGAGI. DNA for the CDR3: TGTGCCAGCAGTTTTCAGGGGGCCCCCTACAATGAGCAGTTCTTC. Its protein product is CASSFQGAPYNEQFF.

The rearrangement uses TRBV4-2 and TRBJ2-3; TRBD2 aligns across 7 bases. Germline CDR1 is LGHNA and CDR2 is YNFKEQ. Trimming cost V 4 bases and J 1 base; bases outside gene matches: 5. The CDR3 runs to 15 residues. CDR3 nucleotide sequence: TGTGCCAGCAGCCCCTGGGACTACCGCACAGATACGCAGTATTTT. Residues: CASSPWDYRTDTQYF.

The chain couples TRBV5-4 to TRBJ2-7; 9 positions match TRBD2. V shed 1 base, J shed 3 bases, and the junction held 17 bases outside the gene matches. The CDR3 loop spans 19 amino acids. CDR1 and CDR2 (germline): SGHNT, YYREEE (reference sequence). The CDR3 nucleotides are TGTGCCAGCAGCTTGCGACCAGCGGGGGGCCGGAGGCGAGTCTACGAGCAGTACTTC. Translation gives CASSLRPAGGRRRVYEQYF.

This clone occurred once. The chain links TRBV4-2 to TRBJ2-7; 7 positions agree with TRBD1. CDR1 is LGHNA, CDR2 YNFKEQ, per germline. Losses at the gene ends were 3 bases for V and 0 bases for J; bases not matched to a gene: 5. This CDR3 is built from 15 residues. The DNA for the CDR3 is TGTGCCAGCAGCCAGACCTGGGACAGCTCCTACGAGCAGTACTTC. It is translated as CASSQTWDSSYEQYF.

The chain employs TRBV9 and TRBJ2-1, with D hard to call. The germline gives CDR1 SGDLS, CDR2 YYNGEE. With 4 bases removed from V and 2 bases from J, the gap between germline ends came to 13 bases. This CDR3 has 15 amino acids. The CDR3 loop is CASSLAKGPYNEQFF. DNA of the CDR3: TGTGCCAGCAGCCTGGCCAAGGGTCCCTACAATGAGCAGTTCTTC. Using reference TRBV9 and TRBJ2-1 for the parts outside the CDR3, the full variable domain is DSGVTQTPKHLITATGQRVTLRCSPRSGDLSVYWYQQSLDQGLQFLIQYYNGEERAKGNILERFSAQQFPDLHSELNLSSLELGDSALYFCASSLAKGPYNEQFFGPGTRLTVL.

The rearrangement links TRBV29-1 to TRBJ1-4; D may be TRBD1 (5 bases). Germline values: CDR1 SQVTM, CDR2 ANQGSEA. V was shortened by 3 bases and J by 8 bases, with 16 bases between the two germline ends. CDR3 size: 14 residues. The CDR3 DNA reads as TGCAGCGTTGATCCTGGGGGGGTAGACGAAAAACTGTTTTTT. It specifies CSVDPGGVDEKLFF.

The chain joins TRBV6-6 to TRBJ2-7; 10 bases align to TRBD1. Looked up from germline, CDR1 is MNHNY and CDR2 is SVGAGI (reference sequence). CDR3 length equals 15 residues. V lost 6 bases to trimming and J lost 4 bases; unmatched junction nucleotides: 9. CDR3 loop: CASRPGTGEVYEQYF. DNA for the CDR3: TGTGCCAGCAGACCCGGGACAGGGGAGGTTTACGAGCAGTACTTC.